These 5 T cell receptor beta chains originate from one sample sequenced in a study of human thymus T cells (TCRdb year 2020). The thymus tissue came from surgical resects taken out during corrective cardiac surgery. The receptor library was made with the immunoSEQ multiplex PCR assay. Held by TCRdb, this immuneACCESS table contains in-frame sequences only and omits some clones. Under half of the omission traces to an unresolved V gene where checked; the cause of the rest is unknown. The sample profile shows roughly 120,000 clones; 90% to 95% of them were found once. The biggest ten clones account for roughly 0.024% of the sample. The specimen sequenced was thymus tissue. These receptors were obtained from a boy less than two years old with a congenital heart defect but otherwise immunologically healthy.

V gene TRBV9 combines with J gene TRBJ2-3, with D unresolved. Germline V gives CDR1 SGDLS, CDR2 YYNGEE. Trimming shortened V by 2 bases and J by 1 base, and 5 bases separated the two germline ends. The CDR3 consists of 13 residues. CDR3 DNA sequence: TGTGCCAGCAGCGTCACCGGCACAGATACGCAGTATTTT. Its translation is CASSVTGTDTQYF.

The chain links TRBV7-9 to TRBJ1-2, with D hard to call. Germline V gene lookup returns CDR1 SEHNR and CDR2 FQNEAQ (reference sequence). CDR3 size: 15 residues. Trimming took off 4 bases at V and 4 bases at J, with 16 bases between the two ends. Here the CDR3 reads CASSYPRAEGYGYTF. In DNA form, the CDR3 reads TGTGCCAGCAGCTATCCTCGGGCGGAGGGCTATGGCTACACCTTC.

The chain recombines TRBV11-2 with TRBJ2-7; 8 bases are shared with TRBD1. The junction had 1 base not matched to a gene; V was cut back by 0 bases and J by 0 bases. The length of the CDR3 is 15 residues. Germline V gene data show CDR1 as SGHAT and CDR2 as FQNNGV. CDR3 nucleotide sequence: TGTGCCAGCAGCTTAGACAGGGGGCTCTCCTACGAGCAGTACTTC. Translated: CASSLDRGLSYEQYF.

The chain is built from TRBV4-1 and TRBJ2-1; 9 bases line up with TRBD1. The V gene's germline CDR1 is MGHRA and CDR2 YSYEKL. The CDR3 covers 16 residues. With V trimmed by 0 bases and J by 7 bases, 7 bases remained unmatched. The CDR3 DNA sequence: TGCGCCAGCAGCCAAGAGGGACAGGGTGGATGGAATGAGCAGTTCTTC. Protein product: CASSQEGQGGWNEQFF.

The CDR3 reads CASSLRTSGGGETQYF. The CDR3 DNA is TGTGCCAGCAGCCTTCGGACTAGCGGGGGCGGGGAGACCCAGTACTTC. The chain couples TRBV7-2 to TRBJ2-5, with 13 bases fitting TRBD2. V lost 5 bases and J lost 5; bases outside the gene matches: 8. This CDR3 is 16 amino acids long. Germline V lookup: CDR1 SGHTA, CDR2 FQGNSA.